Following are 29 T cell receptor beta chains from one sample sequenced in a study of T cell responses to AZD1222 COVID-19 vaccine. Profiled with immunoSEQ multiplex PCR; TCRdb holds only in-frame clones, not every one. Of 45,000 to 55,000 clones detected, under 90% appear once; the ten largest clones hold roughly 10%. The sample was peripheral blood, taken on day 0 of AZD1222 vaccination. These receptors all stem from an adult in good health.

The chain combines TRBV15 with TRBJ2-1; 7 bases map to TRBD2. V lost 0 bases and J lost 6; bases outside the gene matches: 2. Per the germline V gene, CDR1 is LNHNV and CDR2 is YYDKDF (reference sequence). CDR3 length equals 14 residues. This CDR3 is CATSREGEGNEQFF. The DNA for the CDR3 is TGTGCCACCAGCAGAGAAGGGGAGGGCAATGAGCAGTTCTTC. Looking up the rest from reference TRBV15 and TRBJ2-1 gives the full variable domain: DAMVIQNPRYQVTQFGKPVTLSCSQTLNHNVMYWYQQKSSQAPKLLFHYYDKDFNNEADTPDNFQSRRPNTSFCFLDIRSPGLGDTAMYLCATSREGEGNEQFFGPGTRLTVL.

This clone was seen only a few times. The genes are TRBV4-1 and TRBJ1-6, with 8 bases that match TRBD1. Germline V gene lookup returns CDR1 MGHRA and CDR2 YSYEKL. Losses at the gene ends were 0 bases for V and 1 base for J; bases not matched to a gene: 8. The CDR3 contains 19 residues. CDR3 nucleotide sequence: TGCGCCAGCAGCCAAGATACCCAGGGGGCACAATCCTATAATTCACCCCTCCACTTT. Encoded protein: CASSQDTQGAQSYNSPLHF.

The chain recombines TRBV6-5 with TRBJ2-7; TRBD2 might be the D (5 bases). CDR3 size: 15 residues. CDR1 is MNHEY, CDR2 SVGAGI, per germline. V was clipped by 4 bases and J by 2 bases, with 15 bases between them. DNA for the CDR3: TGTGCCAGCAGTTTACACCGCATCGGGACCTACGAGCAGTACTTC. The encoded protein is CASSLHRIGTYEQYF.

Sample share makes this clone medium-sized. V is TRBV5-1 and J is TRBJ1-6; 9 positions agree with TRBD1. Trimming removed 5 bases from V and 10 bases from J; junction bases left unmatched: 7. CDR1 is SGHRS and CDR2 is YFSETQ in the germline V gene. The CDR3 extends over 14 amino acids. DNA of the CDR3: TGCGCCAGCAGTACCGGGACAGGGTACTCACCCCTCCACTTT. Encoded protein: CASSTGTGYSPLHF.

This clone was observed a few times. In DNA, the CDR3 is TGTGCCAGCAGCTATTTTGAGGGAGGCTCCTACAATGAGCAGTTCTTC. Amino acid sequence: CASSYFEGGSYNEQFF. The chain couples TRBV7-8 to TRBJ2-1, with D tentatively TRBD2 (6 bases). The CDR3 length is 16 residues. Germline V gene data show CDR1 as SGHVS and CDR2 as FQNEAQ. V was shortened by 4 bases and J by 0 bases, with 13 bases between the two germline ends.

This clone was seen more than once but under ten times. The chain carries TRBV11-3 and TRBJ1-1; the D is unclear. The germline V and J ends were trimmed by 6 bases and 0 bases, with 8 bases remaining between them. Germline lookup yields CDR1 SGHNT and CDR2 YENEEA. The CDR3 is made up of 13 amino acids. The CDR3 reads CASSKGMNTEAFF. CDR3 DNA: TGTGCCAGCAGTAAGGGTATGAACACTGAAGCTTTCTTT.

V usage is TRBV5-8 and J usage is TRBJ2-7; no reliable D call. V dropped 3 bases and J dropped 2 bases, with 3 bases sitting between them. This CDR3 comprises 11 residues. The V gene's germline CDR1 is SGHTS and CDR2 YDEGEE. The CDR3 sequence: CASSSPYEQYF. CDR3 nucleotides: TGTGCCAGCAGCTCTCCCTACGAGCAGTACTTC.

The J gene is TRBJ2-1, the V gene TRBV7-2; D gene ambiguous. Germline V gene lookup returns CDR1 SGHTA and CDR2 FQGNSA. The ends were cut back, 1 base at V and 11 bases at J, with 9 bases in the middle. The CDR3 runs to 12 residues. The DNA of the CDR3 is TGTGCCAGCAGCTTAGAGTACTTCCAGCAGTTCTTC. As protein: CASSLEYFQQFF.

V gene TRBV18 combines with J gene TRBJ1-2; TRBD1 agrees at 8 bases. CDR1 KGHSH and CDR2 LQKENI come from the germline V gene. The J segment lost 7 bases and the V segment lost 2 bases, leaving 6 bases of the junction unmatched. The CDR3 is 14 residues long. The CDR3 bases are TGTGCCAGCTCACCATTCGACAGGGGTAGTGGCTACACCTTC. It encodes CASSPFDRGSGYTF.

V usage is TRBV5-1 and J usage is TRBJ2-7; weak D call: TRBD2 (6 bases). Looked up from germline, CDR1 is SGHRS and CDR2 is YFSETQ. The CDR3 sequence is 14 residues long. The V end was cut by 4 bases, the J end by 7 bases, with 18 bases between. Here the CDR3 reads CASSPGLTAREQYF. In nucleotides, the CDR3 is TGCGCCAGCAGCCCAGGACTAACCGCTAGAGAGCAGTACTTC.

The chain's CDR3 is CAGGNWGGNTGELFF. CDR3 coding DNA: TGTGCCGGAGGGAATTGGGGAGGAAACACCGGGGAGCTGTTTTTT. The chain recombines TRBV19 with TRBJ2-2; perhaps TRBD2 as D (6 bases). CDR3 size: 15 residues. V was trimmed by 11 bases and J by 2 bases, leaving 18 bases between them. The germline V gene has CDR1 LNHDA and CDR2 SQIVND (reference sequence).

This chain connects TRBV15 to TRBJ1-2, with D possibly matching TRBD1 (5 bases). V was trimmed by 1 base and J by 5 bases, leaving 14 bases between them. Germline V CDR1 and CDR2: LNHNV, YYDKDF (reference sequence). The CDR3 totals 15 residues. The CDR3 sequence: CATSRGGEDGYGYTF. The CDR3, as DNA: TGTGCCACCAGCAGAGGAGGGGAGGACGGTTATGGCTACACCTTC.

This clone was counted a few times. This chain uses TRBV10-2 with TRBJ2-1; D perhaps matches TRBD1 (5 bases). CDR3 length: 10 residues. V was trimmed by 10 bases and J by 10 bases, leaving 11 bases between them. CDR1 WSHSY and CDR2 SAAADI come from the germline V gene. The CDR3 DNA reads TGCGCCACAGGGTATGTCGAGCAGTTCTTC. It encodes CATGYVEQFF.

V gene TRBV27 combines with J gene TRBJ1-6, with D maybe TRBD1 (5 bases). CDR1 is MNHEY and CDR2 is SMNVEV in the germline V gene (reference sequence). Trimming left V 8 bases short and J 3 bases short, with 20 bases between. The CDR3 length is 17 residues. CDR3: CASLRDSFSLYNSPLHF. CDR3 coding DNA: TGTGCCAGCCTAAGGGACTCTTTTTCCCTCTATAATTCACCCCTCCACTTT.

V and J are TRBV5-4 and TRBJ1-3; D not certain. Germline V lookup: CDR1 SGHNT, CDR2 YYREEE (reference sequence). CDR3 length: 14 residues. V was pared by 0 bases and J by 2 bases, with 6 bases between. Here the CDR3 DNA reads TGTGCCAGCAGCTTGGCAGGTGCTGGAAACACCATATATTTT. This codes for CASSLAGAGNTIYF.

Only a few counts were recorded for this clone. The CDR3 protein is CASSYSGRQGAEAFF. Written as DNA, the CDR3 is TGTGCCAGCAGTTACTCGGGCAGGCAGGGCGCTGAAGCTTTCTTT. The chain links TRBV6-2 or TRBV6-3 to TRBJ1-1; a possible D gene is TRBD1 (5 bases). Germline values: CDR1 MNHEY, CDR2 SVGEGT. The CDR3 length is 15 residues. The V end was cut by 0 bases, the J end by 6 bases, with 14 bases between.

The gene calls are TRBV29-1 and TRBJ2-5; 7 positions agree with TRBD1. The CDR3 is 12 residues long. J lost 5 bases, V lost 6 bases, and 6 bases had no gene match. The germline gives CDR1 SQVTM, CDR2 ANQGSEA. CDR3 in amino acids: CSVPQGRETQYF. The CDR3 region has the DNA TGCAGCGTCCCACAGGGGCGGGAGACCCAGTACTTC.

This chain uses TRBV19 with TRBJ1-5; TRBD1 aligns across 8 bases. The CDR3 spans 13 residues. Germline CDR1 LNHDA, CDR2 SQIVND (reference sequence). Unmatched junction bases numbered 3, after V lost 7 bases and J lost 4 bases. The CDR3 loop reads CASTDRGNQPQHF. CDR3 bases: TGTGCCAGTACAGACAGGGGAAATCAGCCCCAGCATTTT.

This clone was seen a single time. The rearrangement joins TRBV28 to TRBJ1-2; 7 nucleotides line up with TRBD1. CDR1 and CDR2 from the germline V gene are MDHEN and SYDVKM. J was trimmed by 4 bases and V by 5 bases; bases with no gene match: 13. CDR3 length: 16 amino acids. CDR3 loop: CASSIPASGQIYGYTF. The CDR3 DNA reads as TGTGCCAGCAGTATTCCCGCCTCGGGACAGATCTATGGCTACACCTTC.

The J gene is TRBJ1-6, the V gene TRBV10-3; D remains unclear. V shed 5 bases and J shed 8 bases, with 13 bases lying between them. Germline CDR1 reads ENHRY; CDR2 reads SYGVKD. The length of the CDR3 is 14 residues. For the CDR3, the DNA is TGTGCCATCAGTCGGGGTCTCGATGATTCACCCCTCCACTTT. Its protein is CAISRGLDDSPLHF.

V usage is TRBV2 and J usage is TRBJ1-4; a weak D match, TRBD1 (5 bases). The CDR3 sequence is 16 residues long. The germline V gene has CDR1 SNHLY and CDR2 FYNNEI. The germline V and J ends were trimmed by 1 base and 6 bases, with 15 bases remaining between them. Written as DNA, the CDR3 is TGTGCCAGCAGTGAAGGCCAGGGTGGTATAGATGAAAAACTGTTTTTT. Translated, it gives CASSEGQGGIDEKLFF.

The chain combines TRBV9 with TRBJ2-4; D is possibly TRBD1 (6 bases). The CDR3 spans 15 residues. Germline CDR1 and CDR2: SGDLS and YYNGEE. Trimming took 3 bases from V and 9 from J, leaving 19 bases between them. CDR3 bases: TGTGCCAGCAGCGCTGGGGCCGGACAGTCTTTCATTCAGTACTTC. This codes for CASSAGAGQSFIQYF.

The chain combines TRBV6-1 with TRBJ1-2, with 8 bases that match TRBD1. After removal of 0 bases from V and 7 bases from J, the junction contained 7 bases not matched to a gene. This CDR3 is 15 amino acids long. Germline values: CDR1 MNHNS, CDR2 SASEGT. The CDR3 reads CASSEALQGASGYTF. In nucleotides, the CDR3 is TGTGCCAGCAGTGAAGCGCTTCAGGGGGCGAGTGGCTACACCTTC.

V is TRBV28 and J is TRBJ1-2, with D unclear. CDR1 MDHEN and CDR2 SYDVKM come from the germline V gene. The germline V and J ends were trimmed by 3 bases and 3 bases, with 8 bases remaining between them. CDR3 length: 13 amino acids. The CDR3 region has the DNA TGTGCCAGCAGTTTCGGCCAGTACTATGGCTACACCTTC. It codes for CASSFGQYYGYTF.

V usage is TRBV15 and J usage is TRBJ1-5, with a possible D match to TRBD1 (6 bases). With 1 base removed from V and 0 bases from J, the gap between germline ends came to 10 bases. Germline lookup yields CDR1 LNHNV and CDR2 YYDKDF (reference sequence). The CDR3 length is 16 residues. The CDR3 DNA reads TGTGCCACCAGCAGAGGGACAGCCTATAGCAATCAGCCCCAGCATTTT. Protein: CATSRGTAYSNQPQHF.

CDR3 sequence: CASSSRTGLATNEKLFF. CDR3 coding DNA: TGTGCCAGCAGCTCTAGGACAGGGCTGGCAACTAATGAAAAACTGTTTTTT. The rearrangement links TRBV7-7 to TRBJ1-4, with 8 bases that match TRBD1. CDR1 and CDR2 from the germline V gene are SSHAT and FNYEAQ (reference sequence). The CDR3 runs 17 residues. The V segment lost 4 bases and the J segment 0 bases; nucleotides outside the gene matches: 7.

The chain is built from TRBV7-2 and TRBJ1-2; perhaps TRBD1 as D (5 bases). The germline CDR1 and CDR2 sequences are SGHTA and FQGNSA. The germline V and J ends were trimmed by 5 bases and 0 bases, with 13 bases remaining between them. The CDR3 runs to 15 residues. The CDR3 here is CASSQTAGTNYGYTF. The CDR3 bases are TGTGCCAGCAGCCAAACTGCAGGGACTAACTATGGCTACACCTTC.

This sequence joins TRBV7-6 and TRBJ2-6; no definite D call. This CDR3 region has 18 residues. Trimming stripped 0 bases from V and 0 bases from J, with 12 bases between. CDR1 is SGHVS, CDR2 FNYEAQ, per germline. The DNA for the CDR3 is TGTGCCAGCAGCTTAGCGTCCAGCGTTCTCTCTGGGGCCAACGTCCTGACTTTC. This encodes CASSLASSVLSGANVLTF.

The chain is built from TRBV7-2 and TRBJ2-5; a weak D match, TRBD2 (5 bases). Trimming removed 4 bases at V and 0 bases at J, with 15 bases between. Germline V gene lookup returns CDR1 SGHTA and CDR2 FQGNSA. The CDR3 is 16 residues long. CDR3 in amino acids: CASSYSAEPYQETQYF. The CDR3 nucleotides are TGTGCCAGCAGCTACTCAGCGGAGCCGTACCAAGAGACCCAGTACTTC.